Listed below are T cell receptor beta chains from one sample, sequenced in a study of shared clonotypes between healthy human individuals. Produced via immunoSEQ multiplex PCR; TCRdb's table is partial and in-frame only. The sample includes about 2.2 million clones, about 93% seen only once; the top ten take approximately 1.7%. What was sequenced was naive CD8+ T cells from PBMCs. The receptors here all came from a man aged 18-30 years in good health. Some clones in this sample may be carry-over from other donors' samples. Both conserved end residues are part of each CDR3. A D gene is named only where the DNA matches it firmly.

CDR3 length: 14; D gene: NA; J gene: TRBJ1-4; V gene: TRBV11-2; CDR3 protein: CASSHRVRNEKLFF
CDR3 length: 16; D gene: NA; J gene: TRBJ2-7; V gene: TRBV6-1; CDR3 protein: CASSEDDGLISYEQYF
CDR3 length: 14; D gene: NA; J gene: TRBJ2-3; V gene: TRBV18; CDR3 protein: CASSPQDFSDTQYF
CDR3 length: 15; D gene: TRBD1; J gene: TRBJ2-1; V gene: TRBV4-3; CDR3 protein: CASSQEWTGVNEQFF
CDR3 length: 12; D gene: NA; J gene: TRBJ1-1; V gene: TRBV25-1; CDR3 protein: CASSVSNTEAFF
CDR3 length: 15; D gene: TRBD1; J gene: TRBJ1-6; V gene: TRBV28; CDR3 protein: CASSWTGSINSPLHF
CDR3 length: 13; D gene: NA; J gene: TRBJ2-7; V gene: TRBV19; CDR3 protein: CASSTAESYEQYF
CDR3 length: 14; D gene: TRBD1; J gene: TRBJ2-3; V gene: TRBV7-8; CDR3 protein: CASSPRTGRPTQYF
CDR3 length: 16; D gene: NA; J gene: TRBJ2-7; V gene: TRBV5-4; CDR3 protein: CASSLGTSPVPYEQYF
CDR3 length: 14; D gene: TRBD1; J gene: TRBJ2-7; V gene: TRBV7-9; CDR3 protein: CASSATGGWYEQYF
CDR3 length: 15; D gene: TRBD2; J gene: TRBJ2-1; V gene: TRBV9; CDR3 protein: CASSSSGSKNNEQFF
CDR3 length: 14; D gene: NA; J gene: TRBJ1-2; V gene: TRBV9; CDR3 protein: CASSGAGVTWGYTF
CDR3 length: 13; D gene: NA; J gene: TRBJ1-5; V gene: TRBV27; CDR3 protein: CASSFGGPQPQHF
CDR3 length: 14; D gene: NA; J gene: TRBJ2-1; V gene: TRBV11-2; CDR3 protein: CASSLVFSRDEQFF
CDR3 length: 16; D gene: NA; J gene: TRBJ2-1; V gene: TRBV7-9; CDR3 protein: CASSPRDTRYRGEQFF
CDR3 length: 14; D gene: TRBD2; J gene: TRBJ2-7; V gene: TRBV27; CDR3 protein: CASSLLGGYYEQYF
CDR3 length: 13; D gene: NA; J gene: TRBJ2-7; V gene: TRBV27; CDR3 protein: CASSPPAAYEQYF
CDR3 length: 13; D gene: NA; J gene: TRBJ1-2; V gene: TRBV28; CDR3 protein: CASSFRGNYGYTF
CDR3 length: 11; D gene: NA; J gene: TRBJ2-3; V gene: TRBV19; CDR3 protein: CASSNKDTQYF
CDR3 length: 12; D gene: NA; J gene: TRBJ2-3; V gene: TRBV11-2; CDR3 protein: CASSSGQGTQYF
CDR3 length: 15; D gene: NA; J gene: TRBJ1-2; V gene: TRBV7-2; CDR3 protein: CASSLEGQLLGGYTF
CDR3 length: 15; D gene: NA; J gene: TRBJ2-3; V gene: TRBV6-1; CDR3 protein: CASWLRGATTDTQYF
CDR3 length: 19; D gene: TRBD2; J gene: TRBJ2-7; V gene: TRBV28; CDR3 protein: CASSFTSTSGAFKVSEQYF
CDR3 length: 17; D gene: TRBD1; J gene: TRBJ1-3; V gene: TRBV7-9; CDR3 protein: CASSLGDRPYSGNTIYF
CDR3 length: 16; D gene: NA; J gene: TRBJ1-2; V gene: TRBV28; CDR3 protein: CASSLPREEGHYGYTF
CDR3 length: 14; D gene: NA; J gene: TRBJ1-5; V gene: TRBV27; CDR3 protein: CASSFAGLNQPQHF
CDR3 length: 15; D gene: NA; J gene: TRBJ1-1; V gene: TRBV2; CDR3 protein: CASSAQPRQNTEAFF
CDR3 length: 14; D gene: NA; J gene: TRBJ1-5; V gene: TRBV21-1; CDR3 protein: CASSKGGNNQPQHF
CDR3 length: 15; D gene: TRBD1; J gene: TRBJ2-7; V gene: TRBV5-5; CDR3 protein: CASSLQTGAMREQYF
CDR3 length: 14; D gene: NA; J gene: TRBJ2-7; V gene: TRBV27; CDR3 protein: CASSSLEGFHEQYF
CDR3 length: 18; D gene: TRBD2; J gene: TRBJ2-2; V gene: TRBV27; CDR3 protein: CASSLRGMRLATTGELFF
CDR3 length: 13; D gene: NA; J gene: TRBJ2-3; V gene: TRBV9; CDR3 protein: CASSVGGADTQYF
CDR3 length: 14; D gene: TRBD2; J gene: TRBJ2-7; V gene: TRBV13; CDR3 protein: CASSSGLAGVEQYF
CDR3 length: 14; D gene: NA; J gene: TRBJ2-7; V gene: TRBV15; CDR3 protein: CATSRGRATYEQYF
CDR3 length: 15; D gene: TRBD1; J gene: TRBJ1-5; V gene: TRBV2; CDR3 protein: CASSVGQGFNQPQHF
CDR3 length: 15; D gene: TRBD2; J gene: TRBJ2-4; V gene: TRBV7-6; CDR3 protein: CASSIDPGLENIQYF
CDR3 length: 16; D gene: TRBD2; J gene: TRBJ2-7; V gene: TRBV28; CDR3 protein: CASSIPTSGGPYEQYF
CDR3 length: 15; D gene: TRBD1; J gene: TRBJ1-1; V gene: TRBV6-1; CDR3 protein: CASSPRGRRNTEAFF
CDR3 length: 15; D gene: NA; J gene: TRBJ2-5; V gene: TRBV5-1; CDR3 protein: CASSLVGNNQETQYF
CDR3 length: 14; D gene: NA; J gene: TRBJ1-1; V gene: TRBV28; CDR3 protein: CASSLLFENTEAFF
CDR3 length: 14; D gene: NA; J gene: TRBJ2-7; V gene: TRBV27; CDR3 protein: CASSLRDNRYEQYF
CDR3 length: 16; D gene: TRBD2; J gene: TRBJ2-1; V gene: TRBV7-2; CDR3 protein: CASSLWTSGPYNEQFF
CDR3 length: 16; D gene: TRBD2; J gene: TRBJ2-7; V gene: TRBV4-1; CDR3 protein: CASSQVGGLAVYEQYF
CDR3 length: 15; D gene: NA; J gene: TRBJ2-3; V gene: TRBV21-1; CDR3 protein: CASSQRAGGTDTQYF
CDR3 length: 15; D gene: TRBD1; J gene: TRBJ1-4; V gene: TRBV29-1; CDR3 protein: CSVEITGQGRRGLFF
CDR3 length: 16; D gene: NA; J gene: TRBJ2-1; V gene: TRBV19; CDR3 protein: CASSSFSGSYYNEQFF
CDR3 length: 14; D gene: NA; J gene: TRBJ2-3; V gene: TRBV27; CDR3 protein: CASNMVRSTDTQYF
CDR3 length: 14; D gene: NA; J gene: TRBJ2-7; V gene: TRBV4-1; CDR3 protein: CASSQATGTYEQYF
CDR3 length: 15; D gene: NA; J gene: TRBJ2-2; V gene: TRBV9; CDR3 protein: CASSVAGGWNGELFF
CDR3 length: 14; D gene: NA; J gene: TRBJ1-2; V gene: TRBV28; CDR3 protein: CASSLVTGTYGYTF
CDR3 length: 15; D gene: NA; J gene: TRBJ1-5; V gene: TRBV7-2; CDR3 protein: CASSLTIYSNQPQHF
CDR3 length: 18; D gene: TRBD1; J gene: TRBJ2-2; V gene: TRBV4-1; CDR3 protein: CASSLPREGQGFPGELFF
CDR3 length: 11; D gene: NA; J gene: TRBJ2-2; V gene: TRBV6-5; CDR3 protein: CASSTTGELFF